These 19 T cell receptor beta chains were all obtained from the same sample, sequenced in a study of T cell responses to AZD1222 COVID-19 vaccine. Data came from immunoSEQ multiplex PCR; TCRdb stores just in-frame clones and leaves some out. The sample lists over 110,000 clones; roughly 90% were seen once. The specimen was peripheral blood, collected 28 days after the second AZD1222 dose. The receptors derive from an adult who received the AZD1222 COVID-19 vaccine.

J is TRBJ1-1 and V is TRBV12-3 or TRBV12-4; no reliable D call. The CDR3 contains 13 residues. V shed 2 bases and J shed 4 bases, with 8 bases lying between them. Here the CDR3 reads CASSLYGSTEAFF. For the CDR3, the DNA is TGTGCCAGCAGTTTATACGGGTCCACTGAAGCTTTCTTT.

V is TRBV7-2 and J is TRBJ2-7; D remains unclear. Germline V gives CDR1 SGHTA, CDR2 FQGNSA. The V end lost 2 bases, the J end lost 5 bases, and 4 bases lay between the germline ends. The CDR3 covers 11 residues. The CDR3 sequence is CASSLMNEQYF. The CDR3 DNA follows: TGTGCCAGCAGCTTAATGAACGAGCAGTACTTC.

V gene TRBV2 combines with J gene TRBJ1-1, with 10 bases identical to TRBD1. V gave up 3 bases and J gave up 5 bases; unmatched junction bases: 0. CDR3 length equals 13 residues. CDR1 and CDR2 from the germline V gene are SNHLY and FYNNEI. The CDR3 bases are TGTGCCAGCAGTGAGGACAGGGGGACTGAAGCTTTCTTT. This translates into CASSEDRGTEAFF.

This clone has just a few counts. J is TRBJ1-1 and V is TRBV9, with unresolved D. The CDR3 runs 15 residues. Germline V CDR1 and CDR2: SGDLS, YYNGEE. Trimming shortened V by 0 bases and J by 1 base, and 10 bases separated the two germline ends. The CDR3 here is CASSVEEGGNTEAFF. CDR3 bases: TGTGCCAGCAGCGTAGAGGAGGGAGGGAACACTGAAGCTTTCTTT.

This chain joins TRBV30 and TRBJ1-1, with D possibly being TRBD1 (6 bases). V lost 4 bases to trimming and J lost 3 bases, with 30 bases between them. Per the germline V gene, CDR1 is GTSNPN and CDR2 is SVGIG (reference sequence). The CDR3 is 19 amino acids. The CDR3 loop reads CAWNTPHPVGGDWDTEAFF. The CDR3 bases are TGTGCCTGGAATACACCCCACCCCGTGGGGGGCGATTGGGACACTGAAGCTTTCTTT.

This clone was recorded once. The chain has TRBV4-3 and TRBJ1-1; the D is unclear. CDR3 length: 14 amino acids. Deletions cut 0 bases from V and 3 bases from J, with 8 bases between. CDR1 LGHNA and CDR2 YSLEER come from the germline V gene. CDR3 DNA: TGCGCCAGCAGCCAAGATAGGGTGCACACTGAAGCTTTCTTT. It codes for CASSQDRVHTEAFF.

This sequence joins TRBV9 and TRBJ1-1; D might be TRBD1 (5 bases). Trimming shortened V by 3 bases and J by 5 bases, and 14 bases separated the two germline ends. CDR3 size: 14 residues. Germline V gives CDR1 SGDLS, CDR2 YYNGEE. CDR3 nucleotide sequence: TGTGCCAGCAGCGCAGAGTCAGGGTGGACTGAAGCTTTCTTT. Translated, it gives CASSAESGWTEAFF. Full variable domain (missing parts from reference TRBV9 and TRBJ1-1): DSGVTQTPKHLITATGQRVTLRCSPRSGDLSVYWYQQSLDQGLQFLIQYYNGEERAKGNILERFSAQQFPDLHSELNLSSLELGDSALYFCASSAESGWTEAFFGQGTRLTVV.

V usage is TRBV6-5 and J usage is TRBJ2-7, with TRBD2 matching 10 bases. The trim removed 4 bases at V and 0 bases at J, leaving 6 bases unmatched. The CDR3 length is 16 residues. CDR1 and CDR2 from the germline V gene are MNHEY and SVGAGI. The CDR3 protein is CASSSRTSGSSYEQYF. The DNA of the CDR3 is TGTGCCAGCAGTTCCAGGACTAGCGGCAGCTCCTACGAGCAGTACTTC.

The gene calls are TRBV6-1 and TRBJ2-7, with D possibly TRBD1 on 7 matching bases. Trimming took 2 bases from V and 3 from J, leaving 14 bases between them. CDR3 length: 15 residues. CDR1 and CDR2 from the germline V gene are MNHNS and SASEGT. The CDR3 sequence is CASSERFQGGYEQYV. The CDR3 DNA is TGTGCCAGCAGTGAAAGGTTTCAGGGGGGCTACGAGCAGTACGTC.

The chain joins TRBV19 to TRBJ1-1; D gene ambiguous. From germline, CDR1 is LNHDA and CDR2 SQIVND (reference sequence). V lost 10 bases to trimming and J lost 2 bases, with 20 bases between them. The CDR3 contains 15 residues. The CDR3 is CATKSSPAVNTEAFF. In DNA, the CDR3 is TGTGCCACCAAATCATCCCCGGCAGTAAACACTGAAGCTTTCTTT.

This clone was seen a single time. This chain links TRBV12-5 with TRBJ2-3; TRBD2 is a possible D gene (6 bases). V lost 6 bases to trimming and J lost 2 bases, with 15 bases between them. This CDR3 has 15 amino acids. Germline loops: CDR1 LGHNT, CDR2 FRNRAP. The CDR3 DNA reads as TGTGCTAGTGGATCCGGACTATCGTACACAGATACGCAGTATTTT. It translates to CASGSGLSYTDTQYF. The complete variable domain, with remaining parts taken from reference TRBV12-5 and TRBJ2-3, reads DARVTQTPRHKVTEMGQEVTMRCQPILGHNTVFWYRQTMMQGLELLAYFRNRAPLDDSGMPKDRFSAEMPDATLATLKIQPSEPRDSAVYFCASGSGLSYTDTQYFGPGTRLTVL.

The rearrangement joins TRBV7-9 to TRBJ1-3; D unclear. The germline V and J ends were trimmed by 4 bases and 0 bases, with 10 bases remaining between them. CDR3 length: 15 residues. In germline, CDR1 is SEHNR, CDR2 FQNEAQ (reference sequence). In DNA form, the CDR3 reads TGTGCCAGCAGCTGGCTAGCCGACTCTGGAAACACCATATATTTT. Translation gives CASSWLADSGNTIYF. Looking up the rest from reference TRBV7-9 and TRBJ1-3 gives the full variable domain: DTGVSQNPRHKITKRGQNVTFRCDPISEHNRLYWYRQTLGQGPEFLTYFQNEAQLEKSRLLSDRFSAERPKGSFSTLEIQRTEQGDSAMYLCASSWLADSGNTIYFGEGSWLTVV.

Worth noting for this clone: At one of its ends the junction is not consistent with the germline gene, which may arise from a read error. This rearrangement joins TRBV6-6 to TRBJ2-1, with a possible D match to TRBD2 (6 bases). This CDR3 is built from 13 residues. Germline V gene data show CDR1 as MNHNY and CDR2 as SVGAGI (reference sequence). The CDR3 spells CAATSRSYNEPFF. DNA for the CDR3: TGTGCCGCGACTAGTAGGTCCTACAATGAGCCGTTCTTC.

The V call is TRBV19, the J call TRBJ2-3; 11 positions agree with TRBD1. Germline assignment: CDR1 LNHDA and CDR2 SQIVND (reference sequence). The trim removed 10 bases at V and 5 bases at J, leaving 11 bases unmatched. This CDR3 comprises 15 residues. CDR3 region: CATKDGQGAVDTQYF. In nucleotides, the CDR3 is TGTGCCACGAAAGACGGACAGGGGGCCGTAGATACGCAGTATTTT. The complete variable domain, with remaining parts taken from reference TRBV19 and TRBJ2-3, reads DGGITQSPKYLFRKEGQNVTLSCEQNLNHDAMYWYRQDPGQGLRLIYYSQIVNDFQKGDIAEGYSVSREKKESFPLTVTSAQKNPTAFYLCATKDGQGAVDTQYFGPGTRLTVL.

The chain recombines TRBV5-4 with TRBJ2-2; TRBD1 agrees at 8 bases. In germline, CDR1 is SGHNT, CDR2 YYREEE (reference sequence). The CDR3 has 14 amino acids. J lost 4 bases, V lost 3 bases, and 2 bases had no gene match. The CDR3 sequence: CASSSGGATGELFF. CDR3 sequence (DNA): TGTGCCAGCAGCTCAGGGGGCGCCACCGGGGAGCTGTTTTTT. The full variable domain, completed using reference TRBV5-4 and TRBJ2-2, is ETGVTQSPTHLIKTRGQQVTLRCSSQSGHNTVSWYQQALGQGPQFIFQYYREEENGRGNFPPRFSGLQFPNYSSELNVNALELDDSALYLCASSSGGATGELFFGEGSRLTVL.

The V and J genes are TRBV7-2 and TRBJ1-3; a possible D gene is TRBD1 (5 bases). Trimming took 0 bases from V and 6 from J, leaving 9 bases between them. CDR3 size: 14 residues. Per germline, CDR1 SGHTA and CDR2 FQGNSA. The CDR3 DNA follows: TGTGCCAGCAGCTTAGCGTCGGGGCTAAACACCATATATTTT. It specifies CASSLASGLNTIYF.

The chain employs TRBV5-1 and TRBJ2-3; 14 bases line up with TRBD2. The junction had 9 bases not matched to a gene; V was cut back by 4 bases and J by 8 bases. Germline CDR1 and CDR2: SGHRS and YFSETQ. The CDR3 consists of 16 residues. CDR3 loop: CASSPAGLAGVVTQYF. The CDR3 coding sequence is TGCGCCAGCAGCCCTGCGGGACTAGCGGGAGTGGTTACGCAGTATTTT. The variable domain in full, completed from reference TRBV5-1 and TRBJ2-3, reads KAGVTQTPRYLIKTRGQQVTLSCSPISGHRSVSWYQQTPGQGLQFLFEYFSETQRNKGNFPGRFSGRQFSNSRSEMNVSTLELGDSALYLCASSPAGLAGVVTQYFGPGTRLTVL.

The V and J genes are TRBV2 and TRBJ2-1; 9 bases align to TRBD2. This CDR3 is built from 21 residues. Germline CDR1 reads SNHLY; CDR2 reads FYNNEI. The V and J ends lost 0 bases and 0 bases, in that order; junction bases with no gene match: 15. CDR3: CASSEALGVAGVLSSYNEQFF. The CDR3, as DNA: TGTGCCAGCAGTGAAGCGCTTGGGGTAGCGGGGGTACTAAGCTCCTACAATGAGCAGTTCTTC.

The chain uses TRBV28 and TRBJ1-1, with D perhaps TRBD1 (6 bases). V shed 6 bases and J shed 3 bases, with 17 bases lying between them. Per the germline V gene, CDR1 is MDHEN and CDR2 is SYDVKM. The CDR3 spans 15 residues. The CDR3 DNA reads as TGTGCCAGCAGCACATATAGGGGGAGCGACACTGAAGCTTTCTTT. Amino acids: CASSTYRGSDTEAFF.